This TCR beta chain was sequenced during a study of cytomegalovirus exposure and HLA in healthy donors. The donors comprised healthy bone marrow donors. The V end lost 7 bases, the J end lost 7 bases, and 16 bases lay between the germline ends. Germline CDR1 is SNHLY and CDR2 is FYNNEI. This CDR3 comprises 13 residues. PCR primers comprised 60 Vbeta and 13 Jbeta primers. Data came from immunoSEQ multiplex PCR; TCRdb stores just in-frame clones and leaves some out. The sample yields 200,000 to 250,000 clones, more than 80% seen once. Sequencing used PBMCs. This TCR was recovered from a man aged 25-45 years in good health and CMV-seronegative. The chain is built from TRBV2 and TRBJ1-2, with D maybe TRBD1 (6 bases). The DNA for the CDR3 is TGTGCCAGCACCCGGGGGGGGGCCGCTGGCTACACCTTC. This gives the protein CASTRGGAAGYTF.